This TCR beta chain stems from a study of shared clonotypes between healthy human individuals. Study-level points and caveats: Naive subsets typically showed greater estimated richness than memory subsets. It was only blood that was sampled, and tissue repertoires likely differ.

Recent vaccinations or acute infections were absent in the healthy HIV-negative adult donors. In the CD4+ fraction, cells were divided into CD45RA+ naive and CD45RA-negative memory subsets. Comment on this clone: The antigen remains unidentified.

Clones were read by immunoSEQ multiplex PCR, and TCRdb kept only the in-frame ones, dropping some. The sample gives about a million clones, roughly 77% of which show up once; roughly 0.9% is in the top ten. Germline CDR1 and CDR2: LNHDA and SQIVND (reference sequence). CDR3 size: 17 residues. V was clipped by 5 bases and J by 0 bases, with 14 bases between them. The sequenced sample consisted of memory CD4+ T cells from PBMCs. Regarding subset: CD45RA-negative fraction. The chain combines TRBV19 with TRBJ2-6; D perhaps matches TRBD1 (6 bases). This TCR was recovered from a young man in good health. Some clones in this sample may be carry-over from other donors' samples. The CDR3 protein is CASSLLQGSSGANVLTF. The CDR3 DNA reads TGTGCCAGTAGTCTCTTACAGGGCAGCTCTGGGGCCAACGTCCTGACTTTC.